One and the same sample provided the 20 T cell receptor beta chains below, sequenced in a study of blood T cell repertoires in COVID-19. The protocol was immunoSEQ multiplex PCR, while the TCRdb copy is restricted to in-frame clones and leaves out a portion. This table holds about 280,000 clones, roughly 89% found once. Material: peripheral blood. The receptors originated from a middle-aged man with acute or convalescent COVID-19.

The count of this clone is one. This chain links TRBV11-2 with TRBJ1-2, with 8 nucleotides matching TRBD1. The germline gives CDR1 SGHAT, CDR2 FQNNGV. This CDR3 has 15 amino acids. The V segment lost 1 base and the J segment 4 bases; nucleotides outside the gene matches: 5. The CDR3 sequence is CASSLGTGSSYGYTF. The CDR3 coding sequence is TGTGCCAGCAGCTTAGGGACAGGGAGTAGCTATGGCTACACCTTC.

The chain has TRBV5-1 and TRBJ2-1; 8 bases are a match to TRBD2. The germline gives CDR1 SGHRS, CDR2 YFSETQ. This CDR3 contains 19 residues. The J segment lost 0 bases and the V segment lost 4 bases, leaving 15 bases of the junction unmatched. The CDR3 spells CASSPQAGGFISSYNEQFF. CDR3 in DNA: TGCGCCAGCAGCCCTCAGGCGGGGGGATTCATCAGCTCCTACAATGAGCAGTTCTTC.

This clone has only a few counts. This chain links TRBV2 with TRBJ1-2; D call uncertain. The CDR3 is 13 amino acids. Germline-derived CDR1 and CDR2 are SNHLY and FYNNEI. Trimming cost V 11 bases and J 3 bases, with 16 bases left between them. The CDR3 loop is CAGSEASYYGYTF. The CDR3, as DNA: TGTGCCGGGAGCGAGGCATCCTACTATGGCTACACCTTC.

This clone was detected a few times. The chain uses TRBV30 and TRBJ2-3, with 10 bases fitting TRBD1. CDR1 is GTSNPN, CDR2 SVGIG, per germline (reference sequence). Trimming took 0 bases from V and 4 from J; bases not matched to a gene: 1. The CDR3 contains 14 residues. In nucleotides, the CDR3 is TGTGCCTGGAGTGTTGGACAGGGGGCAGATACGCAGTATTTT. Amino acids: CAWSVGQGADTQYF. The variable domain in full, completed from reference TRBV30 and TRBJ2-3, reads SQTIHQWPATLVQPVGSPLSLECTVEGTSNPNLYWYRQAAGRGLQLLFYSVGIGQISSEVPQNLSASRPQDRQFILSSKKLLLSDSGFYLCAWSVGQGADTQYFGPGTRLTVL.

This clone was detected only a few times. This chain links TRBV30 with TRBJ1-6; TRBD1 agrees at 8 bases. Per germline, CDR1 GTSNPN and CDR2 SVGIG (reference sequence). The CDR3 runs to 16 residues. Trimming took 0 bases from V and 2 from J; bases not matched to a gene: 3. CDR3 bases: TGTGCCTGGAGTGTACAGGGGGGACCCTATAATTCACCCCTCCACTTT. This codes for CAWSVQGGPYNSPLHF.

The chain joins TRBV25-1 to TRBJ1-2; 10 bases fit TRBD1. CDR1 MGHDK and CDR2 SYGVNS come from the germline V gene. The CDR3 loop spans 18 amino acids. Trimming at V came to 10 bases and at J to 7 bases, leaving 24 bases not matched to a gene. CDR3 region: CATLGWGQGWGLLSGYTF. As DNA, the CDR3 is TGTGCCACCCTGGGGTGGGGACAGGGGTGGGGGTTGTTGAGTGGCTACACCTTC.

As regards this clone: Within the sample, other DNA sequences also encode this same CDR3. The gene calls are TRBV5-4 and TRBJ2-3; 9 nucleotides match TRBD2. Per germline, CDR1 SGHNT and CDR2 YYREEE (reference sequence). The CDR3 sequence is 17 residues long. V was clipped by 4 bases and J by 4 bases; unmatched bases: 13. CDR3 sequence: CASSLPSGRGGSDTQYF. CDR3 bases: TGTGCCAGCAGCCTTCCTTCGGGGCGGGGGGGGTCAGATACGCAGTATTTT.

This chain links TRBV24-1 with TRBJ1-1, with 8 nucleotides matching TRBD1. The CDR3 is 13 amino acids. V was pared by 2 bases and J by 9 bases, with 4 bases of the junction left unmatched. Germline V gene lookup returns CDR1 KGHDR and CDR2 SFDVKD. The CDR3 sequence: CATSDYQGAKAFF. Here the CDR3 DNA reads TGTGCCACCAGTGATTACCAGGGGGCAAAAGCTTTCTTT.

This clone was seen a single time. Other DNA sequences in the sample encode the same CDR3. This chain uses TRBV6-5 with TRBJ1-1, with a tentative D call TRBD1 (5 bases). Germline loops: CDR1 MNHEY, CDR2 SVGAGI. The V and J ends lost 6 bases and 1 base respectively, with 9 bases between them. The CDR3 runs 13 residues. CDR3: CASRGTGNTEAFF. As DNA, the CDR3 is TGTGCCAGCAGGGGCACAGGGAACACTGAAGCTTTCTTT.

The gene calls are TRBV27 and TRBJ1-1, with TRBD1 matching over 7 bases. Germline loops: CDR1 MNHEY, CDR2 SMNVEV (reference sequence). J lost 0 bases, V lost 5 bases, and 6 bases had no gene match. The CDR3 has 15 residues. CDR3: CASSPRDSMNTEAFF. The CDR3 DNA is TGTGCCAGCAGTCCCCGGGACAGCATGAACACTGAAGCTTTCTTT.

The chain couples TRBV11-2 to TRBJ2-7; 7 bases line up with TRBD1. Per germline, CDR1 SGHAT and CDR2 FQNNGV. J gave up 3 bases and V 5 bases, and 10 bases lay outside the gene matches. The CDR3 extends over 15 amino acids. The CDR3, as DNA: TGTGCCAGCAGCCTAAAGACAGGGTGGAACTACGAGCAGTACTTC. Translation: CASSLKTGWNYEQYF.

Only a few counts were recorded for this clone. V is TRBV7-9 and J is TRBJ1-2; D is unresolved. This CDR3 is built from 15 residues. Trimming pared 4 bases from V and 0 bases from J, leaving 12 bases between. Germline V gives CDR1 SEHNR, CDR2 FQNEAQ (reference sequence). CDR3 sequence: CASSSLKEANYGYTF. The CDR3 DNA reads TGTGCCAGCAGCTCGTTAAAAGAGGCTAACTATGGCTACACCTTC.

This clone was picked up one time. The gene calls are TRBV7-8 and TRBJ2-7, with TRBD1 as a possible D gene (7 bases). The CDR3 is 16 residues long. The V end was cut by 7 bases, the J end by 0 bases, with 19 bases between. The germline gives CDR1 SGHVS, CDR2 FQNEAQ. The CDR3 reads CASTPSPGGSSYEQYF. DNA for the CDR3: TGTGCCAGCACCCCCTCTCCAGGGGGGAGCTCCTACGAGCAGTACTTC.

This chain connects TRBV15 to TRBJ2-5; perhaps TRBD1 as D (6 bases). The CDR3 has 14 amino acids. Germline assignment: CDR1 LNHNV and CDR2 YYDKDF (reference sequence). Trimming removed 0 bases at V and 3 bases at J, with 8 bases between. The CDR3 bases are TGTGCCACCAGCAGAGACAGGGGAGAAGAGACCCAGTACTTC. It codes for CATSRDRGEETQYF. Full variable domain (rest looked up from reference TRBV15 and TRBJ2-5): DAMVIQNPRYQVTQFGKPVTLSCSQTLNHNVMYWYQQKSSQAPKLLFHYYDKDFNNEADTPDNFQSRRPNTSFCFLDIRSPGLGDTAMYLCATSRDRGEETQYFGPGTRLLVL.

This rearrangement joins TRBV7-9 to TRBJ1-1; the match to TRBD1 covers 8 bases. J lost 4 bases, V lost 1 base, and 14 bases had no gene match. The CDR3 is 18 amino acids. Germline V gene data show CDR1 as SEHNR and CDR2 as FQNEAQ (reference sequence). The CDR3 DNA is TGTGCCAGCAGCTTAGTGCTCAAGGCCGCAGGGGGCGGCACTGAAGCTTTCTTT. Its translation is CASSLVLKAAGGGTEAFF.

The chain is built from TRBV5-5 and TRBJ1-2; D remains ambiguous. CDR3 size: 15 residues. Deletions cut 6 bases from V and 1 base from J, with 16 bases between. From germline, CDR1 is SGHKS and CDR2 YYEKEE (reference sequence). The CDR3 spells CASTPRGFGNYGYTF. The CDR3 DNA sequence: TGTGCCAGCACCCCCCGTGGTTTCGGTAACTATGGCTACACCTTC.

This clone was observed once. The J gene is TRBJ2-2, the V gene TRBV7-6; the match to TRBD2 covers 11 bases. The CDR3 covers 17 residues. After removal of 4 bases from V and 0 bases from J, the junction contained 4 bases not matched to a gene. Germline V gene data show CDR1 as SGHVS and CDR2 as FNYEAQ. The CDR3: CASSSLAGGANTGELFF. The DNA of the CDR3 is TGTGCCAGCAGCTCCTTAGCGGGGGGGGCGAACACCGGGGAGCTGTTTTTT.

Written as DNA, the CDR3 is TGTGCCAGCAGCTTAAAACAGGGGCGAACAGATACGCAGTATTTT. The encoded protein is CASSLKQGRTDTQYF. J is TRBJ2-3 and V is TRBV7-7; 7 bases map to TRBD1. The trim removed 2 bases at V and 3 bases at J, leaving 5 bases unmatched. CDR1 and CDR2 (germline): SSHAT, FNYEAQ (reference sequence). The CDR3 runs to 15 residues.

CDR3 sequence reads: CASSPGGVTYNEQFF. In DNA form, the CDR3 reads TGTGCCAGCAGTCCGGGCGGGGTAACGTACAATGAGCAGTTCTTC. This chain uses TRBV5-4 with TRBJ2-1; D perhaps matches TRBD2 (6 bases). The CDR3 sequence is 15 residues long. Germline V gene sequence: CDR1 SGHNT, CDR2 YYREEE (reference sequence). The V end was cut by 5 bases, the J end by 4 bases, with 16 bases between.

The chain joins TRBV10-3 to TRBJ2-7; the match to TRBD1 covers 8 bases. The CDR3 has 14 residues. The germline V gene has CDR1 ENHRY and CDR2 SYGVKD. V trimming: 3 bases; J trimming: 3 bases; junction bases outside the gene matches: 4. The CDR3 coding sequence is TGTGCCATCAGTGACCCGGGGACAGGCTACGAGCAGTACTTC. Encoded protein: CAISDPGTGYEQYF.